These 25 T cell receptor beta chains share one sample of origin, sequenced in a study of T cell responses to AZD1222 COVID-19 vaccine. Clones were sequenced by immunoSEQ multiplex PCR, and TCRdb holds only the in-frame ones, with some missing. The table has about 120,000 clones, approximately 85% seen once; the top ten hold 3% to 4%. Sequencing was performed on peripheral blood, taken on day 0 of MenACWY control vaccination. The receptors shown here come from an adult in good health.

V is TRBV28 and J is TRBJ2-3; 8 nucleotides agree with TRBD1. The J segment lost 3 bases and the V segment lost 7 bases, leaving 12 bases of the junction unmatched. CDR3 length: 16 residues. Looked up from germline, CDR1 is MDHEN and CDR2 is SYDVKM. CDR3 protein: CASITYTRGRTDTQYF. The CDR3 bases are TGTGCCAGCATTACCTACACCAGGGGGCGGACAGATACGCAGTATTTT.

This chain joins TRBV7-2 and TRBJ2-7; D is unresolved. The germline gives CDR1 SGHTA, CDR2 FQGNSA. This CDR3 spans 13 amino acids. Trimming shortened V by 3 bases and J by 3 bases, and 9 bases separated the two germline ends. For the CDR3, the DNA is TGTGCCAGCAGCTTCGGTCAGTACTACGAGCAGTACTTC. This sequence encodes CASSFGQYYEQYF.

This chain uses TRBV5-1 with TRBJ2-3; D gene uncertain. This CDR3 region has 12 residues. Between the trimmed V and J ends, which lost 3 bases and 4 bases, there was a span of 6 bases. Germline lookup yields CDR1 SGHRS and CDR2 YFSETQ. The CDR3 DNA is TGCGCCAGCAGCTGGAGTTCAGATACGCAGTATTTT. The encoded protein is CASSWSSDTQYF. Together with reference TRBV5-1 and TRBJ2-3, the CDR3 gives the full variable domain: KAGVTQTPRYLIKTRGQQVTLSCSPISGHRSVSWYQQTPGQGLQFLFEYFSETQRNKGNFPGRFSGRQFSNSRSEMNVSTLELGDSALYLCASSWSSDTQYFGPGTRLTVL.

The chain is built from TRBV28 and TRBJ2-5; 9 bases map to TRBD1. Per germline, CDR1 MDHEN and CDR2 SYDVKM. This CDR3 region has 18 residues. Trimming at V came to 10 bases and at J to 1 base, leaving 19 bases not matched to a gene. The CDR3 is CAIQPWTGTGSLQETQYF. CDR3 nucleotide sequence: TGTGCCATCCAACCTTGGACGGGGACAGGGTCCCTCCAAGAGACCCAGTACTTC. The full variable domain, in which reference TRBV28 and TRBJ2-5 provide the parts outside the CDR3, is DVKVTQSSRYLVKRTGEKVFLECVQDMDHENMFWYRQDPGLGLRLIYFSYDVKMKEKGDIPEGYSVSREKKERFSLILESASTNQTSMYLCAIQPWTGTGSLQETQYFGPGTRLLVL.

The J gene is TRBJ2-6, the V gene TRBV10-3; D assignment may be TRBD1 or TRBD2 (5 bases each). CDR1 is ENHRY, CDR2 SYGVKD, per germline. V was cut by 0 bases and J by 0 bases, with 12 bases left in between. CDR3 length: 18 amino acids. CDR3 sequence: CAISESYEGRSGANVLTF. The CDR3 coding sequence is TGTGCCATCAGTGAGTCGTATGAGGGGCGCTCTGGGGCCAACGTCCTGACTTTC.

CDR3 nucleotide sequence: TGTGCCAGCAGTTACTCGATAGCAGGGACGGTAACCTACGAGCAGTACTTC. Translated: CASSYSIAGTVTYEQYF. V gene TRBV6-2 or TRBV6-3 combines with J gene TRBJ2-7; D is tentatively TRBD1 or TRBD2 (5 bases each). From germline, CDR1 is MNHEY and CDR2 SVGEGT. The CDR3 sequence is 17 residues long. The V end was cut by 0 bases, the J end by 2 bases, with 17 bases between.

J is TRBJ1-2 and V is TRBV30; no reliable D call. Germline V gives CDR1 GTSNPN, CDR2 SVGIG (reference sequence). The CDR3 spans 14 residues. The CDR3 is CAYGTLSLNYGYTF. As DNA, the CDR3 is TGTGCTTATGGTACACTATCTCTAAACTATGGCTACACCTTC.

This clone was counted a few times. The V call is TRBV6-4, the J call TRBJ2-1; 11 bases are shared with TRBD2. The V gene's germline CDR1 is MRHNA and CDR2 SNTAGT. J lost 7 bases, V lost 0 bases, and 2 bases had no gene match. The CDR3 totals 15 residues. In DNA form, the CDR3 reads TGTGCCAGCAGTGACTCGGCTAGCGGGGGGAATGAGCAGTTCTTC. It is translated as CASSDSASGGNEQFF.

The V call is TRBV24-1, the J call TRBJ2-1, with 10 nucleotides matching TRBD1. J was trimmed by 0 bases and V by 9 bases; bases with no gene match: 7. The CDR3 is 16 amino acids. Germline CDR1 KGHDR, CDR2 SFDVKD. The CDR3 nucleotides read TGTGCCACCGAAACGACAGGGGGCGACTCCTACAATGAGCAGTTCTTC. It translates to CATETTGGDSYNEQFF.

The sample holds one count of this clone. The rearrangement links TRBV19 to TRBJ2-5; unclear D gene. Per germline, CDR1 LNHDA and CDR2 SQIVND (reference sequence). The V gene lost 4 bases and the J gene lost 2 bases, with 14 bases spanning the gap. This CDR3 region has 15 residues. CDR3 DNA: TGTGCCAGTAGTAAAGAGTCAGATTTACAAGAGACCCAGTACTTC. Translation: CASSKESDLQETQYF.

CDR3 region: CASSQEGNSGLTDTQYF. The CDR3 DNA is TGTGCCAGCAGCCAAGAGGGAAATAGCGGACTCACAGATACGCAGTATTTT. V is TRBV4-2 and J is TRBJ2-3; D is possibly TRBD2 (6 bases). Trimming removed 0 bases at V and 2 bases at J, with 15 bases between. CDR1 is LGHNA and CDR2 is YNFKEQ in the germline V gene. CDR3 size: 17 residues.

The chain joins TRBV5-1 to TRBJ1-2; the D gene is possibly TRBD1 (6 bases). Trimming removed 2 bases at V and 3 bases at J, with 17 bases between. The V gene's germline CDR1 is SGHRS and CDR2 YFSETQ. The CDR3 spans 16 residues. For the CDR3, the DNA is TGCGCCAGCAGCTTTACAAGGAACAGGGAGGACTATGGCTACACCTTC. Its translation is CASSFTRNREDYGYTF. Together with reference TRBV5-1 and TRBJ1-2, the CDR3 gives the full variable domain: KAGVTQTPRYLIKTRGQQVTLSCSPISGHRSVSWYQQTPGQGLQFLFEYFSETQRNKGNFPGRFSGRQFSNSRSEMNVSTLELGDSALYLCASSFTRNREDYGYTFGSGTRLTVV.

V gene TRBV18 combines with J gene TRBJ1-2; D remains unclear. V was pared by 3 bases and J by 4 bases, with 9 bases between. The CDR3 is made up of 13 amino acids. Germline assignment: CDR1 KGHSH and CDR2 LQKENI. CDR3: CASSPGGSYGYTF. CDR3 in DNA: TGTGCCAGCTCACCTGGAGGGTCCTATGGCTACACCTTC.

V usage is TRBV5-1 and J usage is TRBJ1-1; 10 bases line up with TRBD1. The CDR3 covers 15 residues. From germline, CDR1 is SGHRS and CDR2 YFSETQ. Germline trimming cut 4 bases from V and 4 bases from J; bases unmatched to any gene: 7. CDR3 residues: CASSRMGQGTTEAFF. CDR3 DNA: TGCGCCAGCAGCAGGATGGGACAGGGGACCACTGAAGCTTTCTTT.

V and J are TRBV13 and TRBJ1-2; TRBD1 matches 9 bases. Unmatched junction bases numbered 8, after V lost 2 bases and J lost 7 bases. This CDR3 comprises 15 residues. Germline CDR1 reads PRHDT; CDR2 reads FYEKMQ (reference sequence). Written as DNA, the CDR3 is TGTGCCAGCAGCTTATTCCGGGACAGGGTTGTTGGCTACACCTTC. This encodes CASSLFRDRVVGYTF.

The J gene is TRBJ1-5, the V gene TRBV19; D ambiguous. Germline CDR1 is LNHDA and CDR2 is SQIVND (reference sequence). The CDR3 is 14 amino acids. Trimming cost V 3 bases and J 6 bases, with 12 bases left between them. This chain's CDR3 is CASSMVGLSQPQHF. The CDR3 DNA reads as TGTGCCAGTAGTATGGTCGGATTAAGTCAGCCCCAGCATTTT.

CDR3 sequence: CASSLGLYYEQYF. The DNA for the CDR3 is TGCGCCAGCAGCTTGGGACTTTACTACGAGCAGTACTTC. This chain links TRBV5-1 with TRBJ2-7; D unclear. The germline V gene has CDR1 SGHRS and CDR2 YFSETQ. V lost 0 bases, J lost 3 bases, and 7 bases lay in between. The CDR3 covers 13 residues.

The CDR3 region has the DNA TGTGCCAGCAGCTTCACAGGGTTCGGCGATCAGCCCCAGCATTTT. Translated: CASSFTGFGDQPQHF. V gene TRBV6-2 or TRBV6-3 combines with J gene TRBJ1-5, with D tentatively TRBD1 (6 bases). CDR1 MNHEY and CDR2 SVGEGT come from the germline V gene. The CDR3 length is 15 residues. V gave up 6 bases and J gave up 5 bases, with 17 bases separating them.

This rearrangement joins TRBV9 to TRBJ1-2; D not resolved. Trimming stripped 4 bases from V and 2 bases from J, with 9 bases between. The CDR3 runs to 13 residues. The V gene's germline CDR1 is SGDLS and CDR2 YYNGEE. CDR3 bases: TGTGCCAGCAGCCCGCAGGCGAACTATGGCTACACCTTC. Encoded protein: CASSPQANYGYTF.

The chain carries TRBV7-9 and TRBJ1-4, with a tentative D call TRBD1 (6 bases). The germline V and J ends were trimmed by 1 base and 7 bases, with 13 bases remaining between them. CDR3 length equals 15 residues. Per the germline V gene, CDR1 is SEHNR and CDR2 is FQNEAQ (reference sequence). CDR3 loop: CASSLGGAQGEKLFF. In DNA form, the CDR3 reads TGTGCCAGCAGCTTAGGCGGGGCACAGGGTGAAAAACTGTTTTTT.

The rearrangement uses TRBV3-1 (or the pseudogene TRBV3-2) and TRBJ2-3, with D possibly called TRBD1 or TRBD2 (7 bases each). CDR1 is LGHDT, CDR2 YNNKEL, per germline (reference sequence). The V end was cut by 1 base, the J end by 2 bases, with 13 bases between. The CDR3 is made up of 16 amino acids. The CDR3 DNA follows: TGTGCCAGCAGCCAAGCAGGGGGGGGCCTCACAGATACGCAGTATTTT. Translating it yields CASSQAGGGLTDTQYF.

The CDR3 DNA reads TGTGCCAGCAGTTTACTCATAGGGAATGGCTACACCTTC. This gives the protein CASSLLIGNGYTF. This chain joins TRBV6-5 and TRBJ1-2; D gene ambiguous. This CDR3 has 13 amino acids. V was clipped by 4 bases and J by 6 bases, with 12 bases between them. CDR1 is MNHEY, CDR2 SVGAGI, per germline.

This rearrangement joins TRBV7-9 to TRBJ1-3; D unresolved. V was trimmed by 1 base and J by 3 bases, leaving 13 bases between them. The germline V gene encodes CDR1 SEHNR and CDR2 FQNEAQ (reference sequence). The CDR3 contains 16 residues. CDR3 sequence: CASSLVEVGGGNTIYF. CDR3 DNA: TGTGCCAGCAGCTTAGTGGAGGTGGGAGGTGGAAACACCATATATTTT.

V gene TRBV10-3 combines with J gene TRBJ2-1; the D is unclear. Trimming cost V 0 bases and J 0 bases, with 12 bases left between them. CDR3 length: 17 amino acids. Germline CDR1 reads ENHRY; CDR2 reads SYGVKD. Written as DNA, the CDR3 is TGTGCCATCAGTGAGTCTGCCCCAGGCAGCTCCTACAATGAGCAGTTCTTC. Amino acid sequence: CAISESAPGSSYNEQFF.

The chain carries TRBV19 and TRBJ2-1; TRBD2 aligns across 7 bases. The CDR3 extends over 15 amino acids. Germline V gives CDR1 LNHDA, CDR2 SQIVND (reference sequence). After removal of 1 base from V and 12 bases from J, the junction contained 12 bases not matched to a gene. The CDR3 nucleotides are TGTGCCAGTAGTATAGCGCGTCAGGGAGGGTCTGGGCAGTTCTTC. Protein product: CASSIARQGGSGQFF.